The rows below give T cell receptor beta chains drawn from one sample of a study of blood T cells in healthy people across ages. One entry per CDR3 protein results from TCRdb running MiXCR on the 5' RACE reads. The data hold roughly 800,000 distinct CDR3 sequences, with 20% to 25% observed a single time. This same sample was also part of a study on T cells of mothers and their children.

Sequenced input: blood. The receptors were sampled from a boy under 18 in good health. The CDR3 runs from the conserved cysteine through the conserved F or W. D genes are given only for firm matches. Clone size is stated in some rows and not others, as once, few, many or a class when expanded.

CDR3	DNA	D	size	V	J	length
CASTPSGTGVPYEQYF	TGTGCCAGCACTCCTTCCGGGACAGGGGTCCCCTACGAGCAGTACTTC	TRBD1	NA	TRBV28	TRBJ2-7	16
CASSPLAVNEQFF	TGTGCCAGCAGCCCTTTAGCGGTCAATGAGCAGTTCTTC	NA	few	TRBV3-1	TRBJ2-1	13
CASSLDREKTQYF	TGTGCCAGCAGTTTAGACAGGGAAAAGACCCAGTACTTC	TRBD1	few	TRBV28	TRBJ2-5	13
CASSEQPDTGELFF	TGCGCCAGCAGCGAACAGCCGGACACCGGGGAGCTGTTTTTT	NA	NA	TRBV5-1	TRBJ2-2	14
CATSDLETETQYF	TGTGCCACCAGTGATTTGGAGACAGAGACCCAGTACTTC	NA	NA	TRBV24-1	TRBJ2-5	13
CSARVVGAYNEQFF	TGCAGTGCTAGAGTTGTAGGCGCCTACAATGAGCAGTTCTTC	NA	few	TRBV20-1	TRBJ2-1	14
CASSQMGQGANVLTF	TGTGCCAGCAGCCAAATGGGGCAGGGGGCCAACGTCCTGACTTTC	NA	few	TRBV14	TRBJ2-6	15
CSARALAGEDEQYF	TGCAGTGCTAGAGCACTAGCGGGGGAGGACGAGCAGTACTTC	TRBD2	NA	TRBV20-1	TRBJ2-7	14
CASRQTGQGAYEQYF	TGTGCCAGCAGGCAAACGGGACAGGGGGCTTACGAGCAGTACTTC	TRBD1	NA	TRBV2	TRBJ2-7	15
CASSHLTGGGHEQYF	TGTGCCAGCAGTCATCTTACCGGGGGAGGGCACGAGCAGTACTTC	TRBD2	once	TRBV5-6	TRBJ2-7	15
CASSLKGQWANTEAFF	TGTGCCAGCAGCTTAAAGGGACAGTGGGCGAACACTGAAGCTTTCTTT	TRBD1	few	TRBV7-9	TRBJ1-1	16
CASSLANNNEQFF	TGTGCCAGCAGCTTGGCCAACAACAATGAGCAGTTCTTC	NA	few	TRBV5-6	TRBJ2-1	13
CASSEELNYEQYF	TGTGCCAGCAGTGAAGAGTTGAATTACGAGCAGTACTTC	NA	few	TRBV2	TRBJ2-7	13
CASSLGQGKGYEQYF	TGTGCCAGCAGCTTAGGACAGGGCAAGGGCTACGAGCAGTACTTC	TRBD1	NA	TRBV7-8	TRBJ2-7	15
CASSRDMVGELFF	TGTGCCAGCAGCCGCGACATGGTCGGGGAGCTGTTTTTT	NA	NA	TRBV5-5	TRBJ2-2	13
CASSQDRRYADETQYF	TGCGCCAGCAGCCAAGATCGGAGATACGCCGACGAGACCCAGTACTTC	NA	NA	TRBV4-3	TRBJ2-5	16
CSVGQGVYGYTF	TGCAGCGTCGGACAGGGGGTTTATGGCTACACCTTC	TRBD1	few	TRBV29-1	TRBJ1-2	12
CANGRASPTDTQYF	TGTGCCAACGGGAGGGCTAGCCCCACAGATACGCAGTATTTT	TRBD2	NA	TRBV18	TRBJ2-3	14
CSVRQGEDSGANVLTF	TGCAGCGTCCGACAGGGAGAGGATTCTGGGGCCAACGTCCTGACTTTC	TRBD1	NA	TRBV29-1	TRBJ2-6	16
CASRKAGEETQYF	TGTGCCAGCAGGAAAGCCGGGGAAGAGACCCAGTACTTC	NA	few	TRBV7-3	TRBJ2-5	13
CASSLRASGRGAPDTQYF	TGTGCCAGCAGCTTAAGGGCTAGCGGGAGGGGGGCTCCAGATACGCAGTATTTT	TRBD2	NA	TRBV7-2	TRBJ2-3	18
CASSYGLGIQETQYF	TGTGCCAGCAGTTACGGATTGGGGATTCAAGAGACCCAGTACTTC	NA	few	TRBV6-5	TRBJ2-5	15
CATSSGRYNEQFF	TGTGCCACCTCGAGCGGACGTTACAATGAGCAGTTCTTC	NA	few	TRBV15	TRBJ2-1	13
CASSPGTSGPEQFF	TGTGCCAGCAGTCCCGGGACTAGCGGCCCAGAGCAGTTCTTC	TRBD2	NA	TRBV12-3/TRBV12-4	TRBJ2-1	14
CASTLRTQETQYF	TGTGCCAGCACCCTTAGAACCCAGGAGACCCAGTACTTC	NA	NA	TRBV7-9	TRBJ2-5	13
CSARDIRGKSTNEKLFF	TGCAGTGCTAGAGATATCCGAGGGAAATCAACTAATGAAAAACTGTTTTTT	NA	few	TRBV20-1	TRBJ1-4	17
CASGTLAGADNEQFF	TGCGCCAGCGGGACTTTAGCGGGGGCCGACAATGAGCAGTTCTTC	TRBD2	NA	TRBV5-1	TRBJ2-1	15
CASILTGGPYQETQYF	TGTGCCAGCATCCTCACGGGAGGGCCGTACCAAGAGACCCAGTACTTC	TRBD2	few	TRBV6-6	TRBJ2-5	16
CASRGRDRGLSDTQYF	TGTGCCAGCAGGGGGAGGGACAGGGGTTTATCAGATACGCAGTATTTT	TRBD1	few	TRBV28	TRBJ2-3	16
CASSPSIAKNIQYF	TGTGCCAGCAGCCCCTCGATAGCCAAAAACATTCAGTACTTC	NA	few	TRBV6-2/TRBV6-3	TRBJ2-4	14
CASSPTLTAVYGYTF	TGTGCCAGCAGCCCAACCCTCACGGCGGTCTATGGCTACACCTTC	NA	NA	TRBV12-3/TRBV12-4	TRBJ1-2	15
CASSFAGLSYEQYF	TGTGCCAGCAGTTTCGCGGGCCTCAGCTACGAGCAGTACTTC	NA	few	TRBV28	TRBJ2-7	14
CASSPGTSGFPDTQYF	TGTGCCAGCAGTCCGGGGACTAGCGGTTTCCCAGATACGCAGTATTTT	TRBD2	few	TRBV27	TRBJ2-3	16
CASSEGQISYEQYF	TGTGCCAGCAGTGAGGGACAGATCTCCTACGAGCAGTACTTC	TRBD1	few	TRBV25-1	TRBJ2-7	14
CSAIQGGDEQFF	TGCAGTGCTATACAGGGAGGCGATGAGCAGTTCTTC	NA	NA	TRBV20-1	TRBJ2-1	12
CASSLNLGDTFTGELFF	TGTGCCAGCAGCTTAAATTTAGGGGACACCTTTACCGGGGAGCTGTTTTTT	NA	few	TRBV7-8	TRBJ2-2	17
CASRRDEDNIQYF	TGTGCCAGCCGCCGCGATGAGGATAACATTCAGTACTTC	NA	NA	TRBV7-9	TRBJ2-4	13
CASSVGRGAEAFF	TGCGCCAGCAGCGTAGGTCGCGGGGCTGAAGCTTTCTTT	NA	few	TRBV4-3	TRBJ1-1	13
CAISEGDRGVWQQYF	TGTGCCATCAGTGAGGGCGACAGGGGGGTATGGCAGCAGTACTTC	TRBD1	NA	TRBV10-3	TRBJ2-7	15
CSVLTGEGYEQYF	TGCAGCGTCCTGACAGGGGAGGGGTACGAGCAGTACTTC	NA	few	TRBV29-1	TRBJ2-7	13
CASSSLLAGAKGTQYF	TGCGCCAGCAGCTCCTTACTAGCGGGAGCAAAAGGGACCCAGTACTTC	TRBD2	NA	TRBV5-1	TRBJ2-5	16
CASSPPQGEQFF	TGTGCCAGCAGTCCGCCCCAGGGTGAGCAGTTCTTC	NA	NA	TRBV27	TRBJ2-1	12
CASSPRIGSEPNNEQFF	TGTGCCAGCAGTCCTCGTATCGGGAGTGAACCAAACAATGAGCAGTTCTTC	NA	NA	TRBV28	TRBJ2-1	17
CASSTGTGLLETQYF	TGTGCCAGCAGCACCGGGACAGGGCTTTTAGAGACCCAGTACTTC	TRBD1	NA	TRBV7-2	TRBJ2-5	15
CSVPKGSGGYQETQYF	TGCAGCGTGCCTAAGGGTAGCGGGGGCTACCAAGAGACCCAGTACTTC	TRBD2	NA	TRBV29-1	TRBJ2-5	16
CASSSLLTDTQYF	TGTGCCAGCAGTTCCTTACTTACAGATACGCAGTATTTT	NA	NA	TRBV27	TRBJ2-3	13
CASSPSGSPSYEQYF	TGTGCCAGCAGCCCTAGCGGGTCGCCCTCCTACGAGCAGTACTTC	TRBD2	NA	TRBV9	TRBJ2-7	15